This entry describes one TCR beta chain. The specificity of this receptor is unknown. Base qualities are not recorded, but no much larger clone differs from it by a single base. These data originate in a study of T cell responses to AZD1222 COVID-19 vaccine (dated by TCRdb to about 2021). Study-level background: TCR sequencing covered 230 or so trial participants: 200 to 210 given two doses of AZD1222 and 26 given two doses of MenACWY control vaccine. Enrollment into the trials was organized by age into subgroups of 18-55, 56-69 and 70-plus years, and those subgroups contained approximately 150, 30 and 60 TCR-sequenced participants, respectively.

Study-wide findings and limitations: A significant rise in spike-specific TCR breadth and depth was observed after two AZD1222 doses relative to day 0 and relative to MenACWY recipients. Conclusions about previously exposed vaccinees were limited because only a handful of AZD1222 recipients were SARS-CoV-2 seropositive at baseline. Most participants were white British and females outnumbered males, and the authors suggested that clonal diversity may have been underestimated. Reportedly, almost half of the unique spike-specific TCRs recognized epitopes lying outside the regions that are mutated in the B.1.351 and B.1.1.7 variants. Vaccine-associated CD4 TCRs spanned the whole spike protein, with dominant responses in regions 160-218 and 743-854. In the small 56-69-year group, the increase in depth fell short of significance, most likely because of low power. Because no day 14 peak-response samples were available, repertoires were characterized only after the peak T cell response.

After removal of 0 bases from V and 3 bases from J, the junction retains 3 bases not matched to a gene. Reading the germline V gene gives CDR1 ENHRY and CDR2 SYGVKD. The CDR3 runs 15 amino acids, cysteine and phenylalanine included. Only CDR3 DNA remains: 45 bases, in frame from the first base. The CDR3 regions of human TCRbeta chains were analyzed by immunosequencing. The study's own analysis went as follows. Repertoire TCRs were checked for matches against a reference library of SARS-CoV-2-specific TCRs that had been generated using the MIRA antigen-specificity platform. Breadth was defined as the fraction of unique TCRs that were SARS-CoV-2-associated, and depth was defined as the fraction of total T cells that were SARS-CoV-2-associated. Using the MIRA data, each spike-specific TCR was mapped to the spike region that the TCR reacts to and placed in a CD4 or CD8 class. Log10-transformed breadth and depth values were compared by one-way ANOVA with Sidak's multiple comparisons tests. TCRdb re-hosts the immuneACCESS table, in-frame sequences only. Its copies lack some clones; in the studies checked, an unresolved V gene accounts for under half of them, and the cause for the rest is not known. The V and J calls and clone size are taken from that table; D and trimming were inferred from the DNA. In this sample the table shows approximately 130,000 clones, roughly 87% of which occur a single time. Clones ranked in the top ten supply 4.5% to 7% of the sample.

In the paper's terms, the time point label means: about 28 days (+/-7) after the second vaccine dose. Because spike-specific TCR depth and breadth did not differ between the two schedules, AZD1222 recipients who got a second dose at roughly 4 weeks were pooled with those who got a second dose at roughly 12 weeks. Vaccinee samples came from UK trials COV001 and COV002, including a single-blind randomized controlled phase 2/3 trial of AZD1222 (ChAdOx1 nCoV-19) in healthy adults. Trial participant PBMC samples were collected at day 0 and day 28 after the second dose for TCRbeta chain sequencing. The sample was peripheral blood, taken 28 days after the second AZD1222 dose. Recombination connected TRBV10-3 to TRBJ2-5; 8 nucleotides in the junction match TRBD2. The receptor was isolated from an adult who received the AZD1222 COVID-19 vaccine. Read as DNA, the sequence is TGTGCCATCAGTGAGTCAAAAGCGGGGGAAGAGACCCAGTACTTC. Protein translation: CAISESKAGEETQYF.